This TCR beta chain was recorded in a study of blood T cell repertoires in COVID-19. J was trimmed by 6 bases and V by 6 bases; bases with no gene match: 14. The CDR3 is 16 amino acids. From germline, CDR1 is MNHEY and CDR2 SVGEGT. Original methodology: Nucleated cell number was recorded as an estimate derived from reference gene primer amplification. Profiling relied on immunoSEQ multiplex PCR, and the TCRdb table lists in-frame clones only, not all of them. From that table come the V and J calls and clone size; the DNA was used to work out D and trimming. Among about 210,000 clones listed, around 83% were seen once.

The chain is built from TRBV6-2 or TRBV6-3 and TRBJ1-2; 9 bases are shared with TRBD1. Input material: peripheral blood. The sequence was obtained from a man aged 50-60 years with active or convalescent COVID-19. As DNA, the CDR3 is TGTGCCAGCAGCCCCCTCCCCGGGACAGGGAGCCATGGCTACACCTTC. Protein product: CASSPLPGTGSHGYTF.